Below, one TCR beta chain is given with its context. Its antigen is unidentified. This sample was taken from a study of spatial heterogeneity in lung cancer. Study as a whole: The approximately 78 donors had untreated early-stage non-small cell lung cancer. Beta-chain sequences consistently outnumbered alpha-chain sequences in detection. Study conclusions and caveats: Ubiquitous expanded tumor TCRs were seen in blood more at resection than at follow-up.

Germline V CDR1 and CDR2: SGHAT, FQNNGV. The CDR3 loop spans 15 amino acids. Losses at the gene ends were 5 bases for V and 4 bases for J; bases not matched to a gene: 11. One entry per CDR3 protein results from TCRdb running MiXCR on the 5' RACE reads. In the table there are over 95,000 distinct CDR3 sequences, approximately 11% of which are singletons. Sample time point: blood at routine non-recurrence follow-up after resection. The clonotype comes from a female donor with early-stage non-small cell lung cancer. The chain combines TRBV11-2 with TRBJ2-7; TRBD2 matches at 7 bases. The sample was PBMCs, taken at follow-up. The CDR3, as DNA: TGTGCCAGCAGCGACCTAGCGGACCAACTATACGAGCAGTACTTC. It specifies CASSDLADQLYEQYF.